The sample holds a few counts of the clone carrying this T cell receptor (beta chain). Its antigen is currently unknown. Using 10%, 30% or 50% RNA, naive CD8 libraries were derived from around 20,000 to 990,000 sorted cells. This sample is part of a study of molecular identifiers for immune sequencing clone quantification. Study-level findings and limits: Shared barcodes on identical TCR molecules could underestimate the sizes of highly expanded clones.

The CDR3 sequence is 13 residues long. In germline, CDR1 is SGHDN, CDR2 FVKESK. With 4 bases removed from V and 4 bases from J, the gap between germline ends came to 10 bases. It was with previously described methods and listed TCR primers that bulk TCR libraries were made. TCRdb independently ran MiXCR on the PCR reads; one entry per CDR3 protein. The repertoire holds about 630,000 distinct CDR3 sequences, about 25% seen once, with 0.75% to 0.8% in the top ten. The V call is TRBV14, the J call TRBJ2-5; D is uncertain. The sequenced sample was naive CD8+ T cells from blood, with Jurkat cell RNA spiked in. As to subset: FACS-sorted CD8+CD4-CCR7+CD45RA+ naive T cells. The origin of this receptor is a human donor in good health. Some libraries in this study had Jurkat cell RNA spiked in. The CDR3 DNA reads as TGTGCCAGCAGCCCTCGTTGGGGAGAGACCCAGTACTTC. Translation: CASSPRWGETQYF.